Listed below are T cell receptor beta chains from one sample, sequenced in a study of T cell responses to AZD1222 COVID-19 vaccine. Clones were sequenced by immunoSEQ multiplex PCR, and TCRdb holds only the in-frame ones, with some missing. The table lists over 75,000 clones, 75% to 90% of them singletons. The sequencing used peripheral blood, collected 28 days after the second AZD1222 dose. These receptors were obtained from an adult who received the AZD1222 COVID-19 vaccine. Each CDR3 is given with its conserved first and last residue. A D gene is named only where the DNA matches it firmly. Part of the rows lack a size; the others show once, few, many or a class for expanded clones.

>TRBJ1-1|TRBV5-6|few|TRBD1
CASSLETPTGTGDTEAFF
TGTGCCAGCAGCTTAGAAACACCGACCGGGACAGGGGACACTGAAGCTTTCTTT
>TRBJ2-3|TRBV5-8|NA|TRBD2
CASSLERGGPTDTQYF
TGTGCCAGCAGCTTGGAGCGGGGGGGCCCCACAGATACGCAGTATTTT
>TRBJ1-1|TRBV19|NA|TRBD1
CATQTGEDTEAFF
TGTGCCACCCAGACAGGGGAAGACACTGAAGCTTTCTTT
>TRBJ2-1|TRBV2|NA|TRBD2
CASSWTSGDLSYNEQFF
TGTGCCAGCAGTTGGACTAGCGGGGATCTATCCTACAATGAGCAGTTCTTC
>TRBJ2-7|TRBV7-8|NA|NA
CASSLGNTYEQYF
TGTGCCAGCAGCTTAGGAAACACCTACGAGCAGTACTTC
>TRBJ2-5|TRBV7-8|NA|NA
CASSLVQDRKTQYF
TGTGCCAGCAGCTTAGTTCAGGATCGAAAGACCCAGTACTTC
>TRBJ2-7|TRBV30|NA|TRBD2
CAWSLGLAGRGEQYF
TGTGCCTGGAGTCTAGGACTAGCGGGGAGGGGCGAGCAGTACTTC
>TRBJ2-1|TRBV10-3|NA|NA
CAISESKGGGSYNEQFF
TGTGCCATCAGTGAGTCGAAAGGGGGGGGCTCCTACAATGAGCAGTTCTTC
>TRBJ2-3|TRBV6-5|NA|NA
CASSLVSVGTDTQYF
TGTGCCAGCAGCCTCGTTAGCGTCGGGACAGATACGCAGTATTTT
>TRBJ2-3|TRBV11-3|NA|NA
CASSGSYTDTQYF
TGTGCCAGCAGCGGGTCATACACAGATACGCAGTATTTT
>TRBJ2-7|TRBV30|NA|TRBD2
CAFSGLAVYEQYF
TGTGCCTTTTCCGGACTAGCCGTATACGAGCAGTACTTC
>TRBJ1-1|TRBV5-1|NA|NA
CASSLGRGDTEAFF
TGCGCCAGCAGCTTGGGAAGAGGCGACACTGAAGCTTTCTTT
>TRBJ1-2|TRBV6-5|few|NA
CASSQVTGTNGYTF
TGTGCCAGCAGTCAGGTGACCGGAACTAATGGCTACACCTTC
>TRBJ2-2|TRBV9|NA|NA
CASSVAGGNTGELFF
TGTGCCAGCAGCGTAGCCGGGGGGAACACCGGGGAGCTGTTTTTT
>TRBJ1-2|TRBV28|NA|NA
CASGTRQINYGYTF
TGTGCCAGCGGCACAAGACAAATTAACTATGGCTACACCTTC
>TRBJ1-5|TRBV27|NA|NA
CASSPGLGGQPQHF
TGTGCCAGCAGCCCCGGCCTCGGCGGACAGCCCCAGCATTTT
>TRBJ2-7|TRBV3-1/TRBV3-2|NA|NA
CASSQAKRYSYEQYF
TGTGCCAGCAGCCAAGCGAAGAGATACTCCTACGAGCAGTACTTC
>TRBJ1-1|TRBV4-3|NA|TRBD1
CASSQAWDRAYTEAFF
TGCGCCAGCAGCCAAGCCTGGGACAGAGCCTACACTGAAGCTTTCTTT
>TRBJ1-2|TRBV6-5|NA|TRBD1
CASRNVDGTGKGYTF
TGTGCCAGCAGAAACGTTGACGGGACAGGGAAAGGCTACACCTTC
>TRBJ1-1|TRBV6-5|NA|NA
CASTAGEGTEAFF
TGTGCCAGCACGGCCGGGGAGGGGACTGAAGCTTTCTTT
>TRBJ1-1|TRBV5-1|NA|TRBD1
CASSFSGGPYMNTEAFF
TGCGCCAGCAGCTTTTCAGGGGGACCATATATGAACACTGAAGCTTTCTTT
>TRBJ1-2|TRBV12-3/TRBV12-4|NA|NA
CASSLGNVGYTF
TGTGCCAGCAGTTTAGGCAACGTTGGCTACACCTTC
>TRBJ1-2|TRBV11-2|few|TRBD1
CASSPGTGGGGYTF
TGTGCCAGCAGCCCTGGGACAGGGGGCGGTGGCTACACCTTC
>TRBJ1-5|TRBV5-4|NA|NA
CASSPKRRQLNQPQHF
TGTGCCAGCAGCCCTAAGAGAAGACAGCTCAATCAGCCCCAGCATTTT
>TRBJ1-6|TRBV11-2|NA|NA
CASSSRGNNSPLHF
TGTGCCAGCAGCTCGAGAGGCAATAATTCACCCCTCCACTTT
>TRBJ2-7|TRBV9|NA|TRBD1
CASSVNPGQGAYEQYF
TGTGCCAGCAGCGTAAATCCGGGGCAGGGGGCTTACGAGCAGTACTTC
>TRBJ2-3|TRBV30|NA|NA
CAWSVRGANTQYF
TGTGCCTGGAGTGTACGGGGAGCTAATACGCAGTATTTT
>TRBJ1-2|TRBV5-8|NA|NA
CASSLQVHYGYTF
TGTGCCAGCAGCCTCCAGGTCCACTATGGCTACACCTTC
>TRBJ1-3|TRBV19|NA|NA
CASSISRRQLSGNTIYF
TGTGCCAGTAGTATTTCCCGACGGCAGCTCTCTGGAAACACCATATATTTT
>TRBJ1-4|TRBV3-1/TRBV3-2|NA|TRBD1
CASSLRQGGRVKLFF
TGTGCCAGCAGCCTGCGACAGGGGGGTAGAGTAAAACTGTTTTTT
>TRBJ1-2|TRBV12-3/TRBV12-4|NA|NA
CASRNSYGYTF
TGTGCCAGCAGGAATAGCTATGGCTACACCTTC
>TRBJ2-1|TRBV2|NA|TRBD2
CASRSSGGYNEQFF
TGTGCCAGCAGATCTAGCGGGGGCTACAATGAGCAGTTCTTC
>TRBJ1-4|TRBV7-9|NA|NA
CASSLRGNEKLFF
TGTGCCAGCAGCTTAAGGGGAAATGAAAAACTGTTTTTT
>TRBJ2-1|TRBV19|NA|NA
CVSSMYTSYNEQFF
TGTGTCAGTAGTATGTATACCTCCTACAATGAGCAGTTCTTC
>TRBJ2-1|TRBV6-5|NA|TRBD1
CASTSGQGLHEQFF
TGTGCCAGCACCTCGGGACAGGGGTTACATGAGCAGTTCTTC